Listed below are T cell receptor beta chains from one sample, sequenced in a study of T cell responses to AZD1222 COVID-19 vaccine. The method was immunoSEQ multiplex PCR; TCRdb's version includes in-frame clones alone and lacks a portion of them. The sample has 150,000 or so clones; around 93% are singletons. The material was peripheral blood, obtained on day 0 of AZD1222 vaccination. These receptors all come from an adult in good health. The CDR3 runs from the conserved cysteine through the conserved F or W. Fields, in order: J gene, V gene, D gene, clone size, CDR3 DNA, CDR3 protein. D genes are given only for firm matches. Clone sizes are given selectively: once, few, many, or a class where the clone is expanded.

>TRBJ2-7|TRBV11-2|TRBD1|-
TGTGCCAGCAGCTTAGATCGGGACAGTGCCTACGAGCAGTACTTC
CASSLDRDSAYEQYF
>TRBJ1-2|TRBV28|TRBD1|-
TGTGCCAGCAGTTATCCAGGGGGCGCGAGGGGCTACACCTTC
CASSYPGGARGYTF
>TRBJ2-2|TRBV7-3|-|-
TGTGCCAGCAGCTTAGATAGGGACACCGGGGAGCTGTTTTTT
CASSLDRDTGELFF
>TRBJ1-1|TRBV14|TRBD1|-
TGTGCCAGCAGCAATAGACAGGGATGGGGCACTGAAGCTTTCTTT
CASSNRQGWGTEAFF
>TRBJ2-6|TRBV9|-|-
TGTGCCAGCAGCGTAGCTACTGGGCTAGCCAAAACTGGGGCCAACGTCCTGACTTTC
CASSVATGLAKTGANVLTF
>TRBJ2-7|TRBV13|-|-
TGTGCCAGCAGCGACTCCTACGAGCAGTACTTC
CASSDSYEQYF
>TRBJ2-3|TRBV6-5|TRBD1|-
TGTGCCAGCAGGGCCAGACAGGGGCGCACAGATACGCAGTATTTT
CASRARQGRTDTQYF
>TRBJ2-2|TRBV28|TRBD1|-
TGTGCCAGCAGTTTATCTGCCGGGACAGGGTGGGGCACCGGGGAGCTGTTTTTT
CASSLSAGTGWGTGELFF
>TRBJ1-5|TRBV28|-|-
TGTGCCAGCAGTTTATGGGGCAGGCAGGGTCAGCCCCAGCATTTT
CASSLWGRQGQPQHF
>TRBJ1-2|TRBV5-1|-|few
TGCGCCAGCAGCTTGGATCCAGCTCCCTCCTATGGCTACACCTTC
CASSLDPAPSYGYTF
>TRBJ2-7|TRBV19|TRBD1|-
TGTGCCAGTAGTAGGGGGCAGGACAGGAGCTACGAGCAGTACTTC
CASSRGQDRSYEQYF
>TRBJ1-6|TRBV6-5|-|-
TGTGCCAGCAGTAGCCAAGGGGGGTCGGGTTCACCCCTCCACTTT
CASSSQGGSGSPLHF
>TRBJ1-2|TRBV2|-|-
TGTGCCAGCAGTGATTGGGCCTTTGGAGGCTACACCTTC
CASSDWAFGGYTF
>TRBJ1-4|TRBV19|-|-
TGTGCCAGTAGTGTCGTAGGAACCGAAAATACTCAACTGTTTTTT
CASSVVGTENTQLFF
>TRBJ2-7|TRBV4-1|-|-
TGCGCCAGCAGCCAAGACTCTGTTCCCCCTGGGTACGAGCAGTACTTC
CASSQDSVPPGYEQYF
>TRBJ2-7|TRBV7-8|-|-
TGTGCCAGCAGCTTAGCGTTAGTCAGCTCCTACGAGCAGTACTTC
CASSLALVSSYEQYF
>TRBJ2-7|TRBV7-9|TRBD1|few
TGTGCCAGCAGCTTACGTGGGGGCGGGACAGGCAGCGGCCACGAGCAGTACTTC
CASSLRGGGTGSGHEQYF
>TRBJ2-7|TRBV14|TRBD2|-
TGTGCCAGCAGCCATCCCCCGACTAGCGGGGGGTACTCCTACGAGCAGTACTTC
CASSHPPTSGGYSYEQYF
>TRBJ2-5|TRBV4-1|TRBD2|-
TGCGCCAGCAGCCTTAGCGGGGGGCCGGGAGAGACCCAGTACTTC
CASSLSGGPGETQYF
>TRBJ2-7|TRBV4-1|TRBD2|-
TGCGCCAGCAGCCAAGAAGGCAGCGGGGTCTCCTACGAGCAGTACTTC
CASSQEGSGVSYEQYF
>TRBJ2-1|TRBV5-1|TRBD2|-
TGCGCCAGCAGAACCGGGACTAGCGGGAAGGATGAGCAGTTCTTC
CASRTGTSGKDEQFF
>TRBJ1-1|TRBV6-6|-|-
TGTGCCAGCAGTTACGACGCCACAGCGACTGAAGCTTTCTTT
CASSYDATATEAFF
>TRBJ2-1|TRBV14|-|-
TGTGCCAGCAGCCAAGAGTGGTCCAATGAGCAGTTCTTC
CASSQEWSNEQFF
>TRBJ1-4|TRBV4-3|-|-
TGCGCCAGCAGCCAAGACGGGCGACCCAGGGAAAAACTGTTTTTT
CASSQDGRPREKLFF
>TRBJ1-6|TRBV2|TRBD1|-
TGTGCCAGCACCTCGGACAGGGGTTCGGCACCCCTCCACTTT
CASTSDRGSAPLHF
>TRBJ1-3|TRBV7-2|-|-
TGTGCCAGCAGCCATCGGGACGATGGAAACACCATATATTTT
CASSHRDDGNTIYF
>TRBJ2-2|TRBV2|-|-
TGTGCCAGCAGGGCAGGGTACACCGGGGAGCTGTTTTTT
CASRAGYTGELFF
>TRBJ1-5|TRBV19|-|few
TGTGCCAGTAGTATGAACAGGGTGGATCAGCCCCAGCATTTT
CASSMNRVDQPQHF
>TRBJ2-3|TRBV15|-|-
TGTGCCACCAGCAGAGATCTGGGCGGCCTCACAGATACGCAGTATTTT
CATSRDLGGLTDTQYF
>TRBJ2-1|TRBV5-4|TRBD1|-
TGTGCCAGCAGGGCGGGACAGGAGACCTACAATGAGCAGTTCTTC
CASRAGQETYNEQFF
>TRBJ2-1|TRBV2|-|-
TGTGCCAGCAGTGAGGGAGTCGCCTACAATGAGCAGTTCTTC
CASSEGVAYNEQFF
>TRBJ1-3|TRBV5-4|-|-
TGTGCCAGCAGCTTGAGGGGGAACTCTGGAAACACCATATATTTT
CASSLRGNSGNTIYF
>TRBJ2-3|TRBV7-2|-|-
TGTGCCAGCAGCTCAGGAGCGGGCACAGATACGCAGTATTTT
CASSSGAGTDTQYF
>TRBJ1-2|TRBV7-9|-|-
TGTGCCAGCTCCGGCGCAGTTTCTGGCTACACCTTC
CASSGAVSGYTF
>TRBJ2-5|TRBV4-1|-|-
TGCGCCAGCAGCCAAGTTGTGGAGACCCAGTACTTC
CASSQVVETQYF
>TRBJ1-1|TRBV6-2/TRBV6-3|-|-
TGTGCCAGCAGCACGGACCGTGGGGAGACTGAAGCTTTCTTT
CASSTDRGETEAFF
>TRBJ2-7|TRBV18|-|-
TGTGCCAGCTCACCCGGGACGGCGACTAACGAGCAGTACTTC
CASSPGTATNEQYF
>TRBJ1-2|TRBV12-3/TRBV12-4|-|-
TGTGCCAGCAGTCTGGACATTGGCTATGGCTACACCTTC
CASSLDIGYGYTF
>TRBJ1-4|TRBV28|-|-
TGTGCCAGCAGTTTCCATGAAAAACTGTTTTTT
CASSFHEKLFF
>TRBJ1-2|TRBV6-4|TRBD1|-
TGTGCCAGCAGTGACTCCAGGGGACAGGGTGGCTACACCTTC
CASSDSRGQGGYTF
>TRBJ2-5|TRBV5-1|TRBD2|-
TGCGCCAGCAGCTTGGCTCCTAGCGGGGCAGAGACCCAGTACTTC
CASSLAPSGAETQYF